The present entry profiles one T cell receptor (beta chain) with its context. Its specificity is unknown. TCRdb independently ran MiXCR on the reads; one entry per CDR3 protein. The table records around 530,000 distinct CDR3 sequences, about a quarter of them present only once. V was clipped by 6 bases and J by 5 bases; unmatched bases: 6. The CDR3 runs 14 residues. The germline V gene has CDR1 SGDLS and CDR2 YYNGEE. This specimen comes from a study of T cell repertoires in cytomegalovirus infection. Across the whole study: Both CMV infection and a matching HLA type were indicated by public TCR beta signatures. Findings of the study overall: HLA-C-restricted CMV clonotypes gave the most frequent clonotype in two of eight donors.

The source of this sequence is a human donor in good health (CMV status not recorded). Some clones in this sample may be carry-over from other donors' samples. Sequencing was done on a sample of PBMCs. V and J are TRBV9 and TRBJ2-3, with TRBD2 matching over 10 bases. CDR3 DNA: TGTGCCAGCACGGTAGCGGGAGGAGGAGATACGCAGTATTTT. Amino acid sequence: CASTVAGGGDTQYF.